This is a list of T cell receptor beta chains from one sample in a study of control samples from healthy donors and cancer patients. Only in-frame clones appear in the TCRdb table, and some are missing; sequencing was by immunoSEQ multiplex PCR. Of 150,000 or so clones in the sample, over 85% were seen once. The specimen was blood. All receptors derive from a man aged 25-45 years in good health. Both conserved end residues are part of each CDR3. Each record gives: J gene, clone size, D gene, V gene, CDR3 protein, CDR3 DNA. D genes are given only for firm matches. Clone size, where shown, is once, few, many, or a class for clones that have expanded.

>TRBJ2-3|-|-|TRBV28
CASTTWIKKASGTSTDTQYF
TGTGCCAGCACGACCTGGATAAAAAAGGCCAGCGGAACTAGCACAGATACGCAGTATTTT
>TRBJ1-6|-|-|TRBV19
CASSISRFASPLHF
TGTGCCAGTAGTATATCCAGGTTCGCATCACCCCTCCACTTT
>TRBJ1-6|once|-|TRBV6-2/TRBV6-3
CASSYERDNSPLHF
TGTGCCAGCAGTTACGAACGGGACAATTCACCCCTCCACTTT
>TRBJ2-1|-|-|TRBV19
CASSRDHRNEQFF
TGTGCCAGTAGTCGGGACCACCGTAATGAGCAGTTCTTC
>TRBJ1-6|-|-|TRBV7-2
CASSLWIGSPLHF
TGTGCCAGCAGCTTATGGATAGGATCACCCCTCCACTTT
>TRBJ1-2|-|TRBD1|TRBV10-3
CAISETRDRGPQTYGYTF
TGTGCCATCAGTGAGACCCGGGACAGGGGTCCACAGACGTATGGCTACACCTTC
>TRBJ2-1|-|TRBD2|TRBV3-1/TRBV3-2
CASSPARAGGPGDEQFF
TGTGCCAGCAGCCCAGCCCGAGCGGGAGGGCCGGGTGATGAGCAGTTCTTC
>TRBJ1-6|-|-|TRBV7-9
CASSLSRTNSPLHF
TGTGCCAGCAGCTTAAGTAGGACTAATTCACCCCTCCACTTT
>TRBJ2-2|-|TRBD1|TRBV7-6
CASSQQGGTGELFF
TGTGCCAGCAGCCAACAGGGGGGCACCGGGGAGCTGTTTTTT
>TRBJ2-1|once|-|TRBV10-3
CAIGKPLSSYNEQFF
TGTGCCATCGGTAAGCCCTTGAGCTCCTACAATGAGCAGTTCTTC
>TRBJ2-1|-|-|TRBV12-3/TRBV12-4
CASSSSNEQFF
TGTGCCAGCAGTTCGAGCAATGAGCAGTTCTTC